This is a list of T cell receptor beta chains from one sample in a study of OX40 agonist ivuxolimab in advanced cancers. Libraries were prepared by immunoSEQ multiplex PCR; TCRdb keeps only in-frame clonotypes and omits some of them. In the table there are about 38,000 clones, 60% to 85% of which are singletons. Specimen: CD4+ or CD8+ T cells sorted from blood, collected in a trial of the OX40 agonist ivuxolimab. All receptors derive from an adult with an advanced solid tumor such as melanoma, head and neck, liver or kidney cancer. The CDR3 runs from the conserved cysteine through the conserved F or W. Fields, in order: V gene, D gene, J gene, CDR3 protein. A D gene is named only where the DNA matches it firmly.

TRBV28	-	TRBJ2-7	CASSSVVYEQYF
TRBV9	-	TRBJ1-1	CASSGPSVTEAFF
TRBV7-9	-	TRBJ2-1	CASSLAGSEQFF
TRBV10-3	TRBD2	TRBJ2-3	CAISVGLAGVLQYF
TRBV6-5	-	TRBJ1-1	CASSPRSNTEAFF
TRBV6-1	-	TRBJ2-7	CASSLPTGSYEQYF
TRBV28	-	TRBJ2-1	CASSLGGSGDQLEQFF
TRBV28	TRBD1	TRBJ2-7	CASSSGGSGEQYF
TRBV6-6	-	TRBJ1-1	CASSYPAFF
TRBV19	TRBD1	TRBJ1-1	CASSKGRGNAEAFF
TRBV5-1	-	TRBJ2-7	CASSPGDQYEQYF
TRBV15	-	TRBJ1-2	CATSRGGTGNYGYTF
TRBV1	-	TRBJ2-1	CTSSQENCGTYNEQFF